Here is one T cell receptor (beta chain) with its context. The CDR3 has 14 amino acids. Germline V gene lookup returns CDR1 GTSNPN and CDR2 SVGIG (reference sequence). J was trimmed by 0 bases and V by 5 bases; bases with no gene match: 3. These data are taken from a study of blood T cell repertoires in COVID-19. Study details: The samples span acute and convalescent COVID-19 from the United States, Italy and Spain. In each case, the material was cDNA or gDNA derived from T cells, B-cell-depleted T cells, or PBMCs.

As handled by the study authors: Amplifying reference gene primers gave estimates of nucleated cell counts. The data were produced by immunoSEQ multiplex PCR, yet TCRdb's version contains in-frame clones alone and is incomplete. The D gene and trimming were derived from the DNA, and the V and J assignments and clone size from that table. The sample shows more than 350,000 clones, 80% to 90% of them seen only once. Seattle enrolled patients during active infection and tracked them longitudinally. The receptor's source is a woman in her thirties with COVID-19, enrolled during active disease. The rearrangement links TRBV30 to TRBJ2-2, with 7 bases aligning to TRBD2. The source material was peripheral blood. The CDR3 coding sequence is TGTGCCTGGGCCGGGACTACGAACACCGGGGAGCTGTTTTTT. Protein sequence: CAWAGTTNTGELFF.